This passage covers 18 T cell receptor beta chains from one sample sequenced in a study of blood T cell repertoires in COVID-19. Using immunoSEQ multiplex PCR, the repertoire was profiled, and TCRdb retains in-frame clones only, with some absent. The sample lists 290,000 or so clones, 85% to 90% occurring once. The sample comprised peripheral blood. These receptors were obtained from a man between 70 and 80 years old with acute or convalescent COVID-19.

The CDR3 loop reads CASSGPGWQEKLFF. Written as DNA, the CDR3 is TGTGCCAGCAGCGGCCCGGGGTGGCAGGAAAAACTGTTTTTT. The chain combines TRBV28 with TRBJ1-4, with D hard to call. V shed 6 bases and J shed 8 bases, with 16 bases lying between them. Germline V gene lookup returns CDR1 MDHEN and CDR2 SYDVKM. CDR3 length: 14 residues.

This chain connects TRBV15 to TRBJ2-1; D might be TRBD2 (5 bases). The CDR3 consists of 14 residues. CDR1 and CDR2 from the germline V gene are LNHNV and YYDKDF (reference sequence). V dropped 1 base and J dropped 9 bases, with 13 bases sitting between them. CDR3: CATSRGNSEGEQFF. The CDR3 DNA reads TGTGCCACCAGCAGAGGAAACTCCGAGGGTGAGCAGTTCTTC.

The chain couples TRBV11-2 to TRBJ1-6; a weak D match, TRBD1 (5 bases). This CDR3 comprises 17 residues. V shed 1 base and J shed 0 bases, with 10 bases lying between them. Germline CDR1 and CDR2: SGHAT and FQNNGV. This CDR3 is CASSLGQISSYNSPLHF. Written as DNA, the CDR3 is TGTGCCAGCAGCTTAGGACAGATAAGCTCCTATAATTCACCCCTCCACTTT.

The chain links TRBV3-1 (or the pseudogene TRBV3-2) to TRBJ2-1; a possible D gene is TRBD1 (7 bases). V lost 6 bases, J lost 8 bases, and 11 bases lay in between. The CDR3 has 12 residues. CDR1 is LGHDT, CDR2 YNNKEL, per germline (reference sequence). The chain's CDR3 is CASRQGEDEQFF. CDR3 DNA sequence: TGTGCCAGCAGGCAGGGGGAGGATGAGCAGTTCTTC.

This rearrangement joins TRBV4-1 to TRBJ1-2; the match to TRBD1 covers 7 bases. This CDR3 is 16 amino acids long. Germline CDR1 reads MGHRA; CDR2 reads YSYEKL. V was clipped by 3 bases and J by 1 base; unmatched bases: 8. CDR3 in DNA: TGCGCCAGCAGCCAGCCGGGACAGAAGCTTAACTATGGCTACACCTTC. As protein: CASSQPGQKLNYGYTF.

The CDR3 DNA reads TGTGCCAGCAGTTACGCAGCGAGCTCCTATAATTCACCCCTCCACTTT. Amino acids: CASSYAASSYNSPLHF. The rearrangement uses TRBV27 and TRBJ1-6; D remains ambiguous. V dropped 4 bases and J dropped 0 bases, with 10 bases sitting between them. This CDR3 has 16 residues. The V gene's germline CDR1 is MNHEY and CDR2 SMNVEV (reference sequence).

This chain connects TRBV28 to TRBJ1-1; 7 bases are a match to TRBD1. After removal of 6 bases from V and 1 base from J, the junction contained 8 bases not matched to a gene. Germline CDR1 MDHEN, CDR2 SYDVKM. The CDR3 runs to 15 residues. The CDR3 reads CASSPQNRGNTEAFF. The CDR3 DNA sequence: TGTGCCAGCAGCCCCCAAAACAGGGGGAACACTGAAGCTTTCTTT. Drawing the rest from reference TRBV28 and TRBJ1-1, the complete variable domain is DVKVTQSSRYLVKRTGEKVFLECVQDMDHENMFWYRQDPGLGLRLIYFSYDVKMKEKGDIPEGYSVSREKKERFSLILESASTNQTSMYLCASSPQNRGNTEAFFGQGTRLTVV.

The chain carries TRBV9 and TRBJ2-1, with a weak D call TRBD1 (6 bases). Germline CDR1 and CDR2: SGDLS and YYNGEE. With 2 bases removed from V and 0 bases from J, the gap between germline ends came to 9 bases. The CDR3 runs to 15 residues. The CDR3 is CASSVRGSSYNEQFF. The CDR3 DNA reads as TGTGCCAGCAGCGTTAGGGGGAGCTCCTACAATGAGCAGTTCTTC. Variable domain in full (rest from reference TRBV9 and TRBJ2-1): DSGVTQTPKHLITATGQRVTLRCSPRSGDLSVYWYQQSLDQGLQFLIQYYNGEERAKGNILERFSAQQFPDLHSELNLSSLELGDSALYFCASSVRGSSYNEQFFGPGTRLTVL.

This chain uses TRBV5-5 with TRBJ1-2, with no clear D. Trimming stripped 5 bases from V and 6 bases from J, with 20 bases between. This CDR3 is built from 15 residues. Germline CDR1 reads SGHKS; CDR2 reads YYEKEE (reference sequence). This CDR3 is CASSFLSGLRDGYTF. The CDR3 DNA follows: TGTGCCAGCAGTTTTCTCTCGGGCCTGAGGGATGGCTACACCTTC. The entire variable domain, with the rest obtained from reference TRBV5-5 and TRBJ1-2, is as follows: DAGVTQSPTHLIKTRGQQVTLRCSPISGHKSVSWYQQVLGQGPQFIFQYYEKEERGRGNFPDRFSARQFPNYSSELNVNALLLGDSALYLCASSFLSGLRDGYTFGSGTRLTVV.

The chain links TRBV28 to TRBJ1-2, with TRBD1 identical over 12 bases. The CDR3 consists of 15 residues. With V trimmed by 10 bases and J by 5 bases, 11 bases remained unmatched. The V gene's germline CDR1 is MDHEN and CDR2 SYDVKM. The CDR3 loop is CAIRAGTGGGYGYTF. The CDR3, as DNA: TGTGCCATCCGAGCAGGGACAGGGGGCGGGTATGGCTACACCTTC.

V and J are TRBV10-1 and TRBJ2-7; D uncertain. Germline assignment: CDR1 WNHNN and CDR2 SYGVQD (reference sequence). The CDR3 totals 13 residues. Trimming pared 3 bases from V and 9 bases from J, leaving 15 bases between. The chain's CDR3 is CASSEIEAQGQYF. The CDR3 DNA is TGCGCCAGCAGTGAAATTGAGGCTCAAGGGCAGTACTTC.

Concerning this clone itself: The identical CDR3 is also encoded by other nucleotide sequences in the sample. The CDR3 sequence: CASRRGTYEQYF. In nucleotides, the CDR3 is TGTGCCAGCAGACGGGGGACCTACGAGCAGTACTTC. The chain carries TRBV28 and TRBJ2-7, with a possible D match to TRBD2 (6 bases). In germline, CDR1 is MDHEN, CDR2 SYDVKM. V shed 6 bases and J shed 2 bases, with 8 bases lying between them. The CDR3 is made up of 12 amino acids.

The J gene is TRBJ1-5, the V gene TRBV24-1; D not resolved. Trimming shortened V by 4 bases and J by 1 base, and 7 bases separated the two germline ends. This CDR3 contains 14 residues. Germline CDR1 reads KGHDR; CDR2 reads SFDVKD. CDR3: CATSDPGSNQPQHF. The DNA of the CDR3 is TGTGCCACCAGTGACCCCGGGAGCAATCAGCCCCAGCATTTT.

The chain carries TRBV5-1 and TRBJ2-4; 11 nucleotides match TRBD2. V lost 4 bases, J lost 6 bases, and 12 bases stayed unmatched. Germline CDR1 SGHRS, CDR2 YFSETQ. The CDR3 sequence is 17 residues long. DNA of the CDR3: TGCGCCAGCAGCCCCGGGGATCTAGCGGGGGGCGGAAACATTCAGTACTTC. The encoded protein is CASSPGDLAGGGNIQYF.

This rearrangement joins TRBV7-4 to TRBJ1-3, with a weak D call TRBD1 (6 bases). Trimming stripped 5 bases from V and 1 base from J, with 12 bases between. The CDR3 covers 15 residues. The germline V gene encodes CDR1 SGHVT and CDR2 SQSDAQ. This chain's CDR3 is CASSLLGASGNTIYF. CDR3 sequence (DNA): TGTGCCAGCAGCCTTTTGGGGGCTTCTGGAAACACCATATATTTT.

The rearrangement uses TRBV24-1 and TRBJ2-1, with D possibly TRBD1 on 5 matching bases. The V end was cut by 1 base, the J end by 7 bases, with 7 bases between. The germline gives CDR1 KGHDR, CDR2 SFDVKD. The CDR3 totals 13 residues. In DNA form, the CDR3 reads TGTGCCACCAGTGATTTTGCAGGGAATGAGCAGTTCTTC. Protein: CATSDFAGNEQFF.

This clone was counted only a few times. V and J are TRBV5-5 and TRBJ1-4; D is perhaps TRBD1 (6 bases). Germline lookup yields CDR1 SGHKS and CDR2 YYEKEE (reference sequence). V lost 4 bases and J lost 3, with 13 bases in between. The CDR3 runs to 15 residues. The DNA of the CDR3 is TGTGCCAGCAGCGCCGAGACAGGCGCTAATGAAAAACTGTTTTTT. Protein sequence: CASSAETGANEKLFF.

CDR3 sequence (DNA): TGCAGCGCCAACAGGGACAACACTGAAGCTTTCTTT. Translating gives CSANRDNTEAFF. This chain links TRBV29-1 with TRBJ1-1; TRBD1 is a possible D gene (6 bases). The germline V gene has CDR1 SQVTM and CDR2 ANQGSEA. Trimming removed 7 bases at V and 2 bases at J, with 11 bases between. The CDR3 is 12 residues long.